What follows is one T cell receptor (beta chain) and its context. Germline-derived CDR1 and CDR2 are KGHSH and LQKENI. The CDR3 is 14 residues long. V lost 4 bases, J lost 6 bases, and 12 bases lay in between. Profiled with immunoSEQ multiplex PCR; TCRdb holds only in-frame clones, not every one. The table has 350,000 to 450,000 clones, roughly 92% seen once. This entry is derived from a study of blood T cell repertoires in COVID-19. About the study: Sources were T cells, B-cell-depleted T cells, or PBMCs; the material itself was cDNA or gDNA.

Recruitment covered about two dozen US areas and drew participants whose ages spanned 18 to 89 years. Assignments of participants to cohorts depended upon their own reported clinical history. The rearrangement joins TRBV18 to TRBJ2-2; no clear D gene. This sequence was found in a woman aged 40 to 50 who had been exposed to COVID-19. The specimen sequenced was PBMCs or T cells enriched from blood (not recorded which). For the CDR3, the DNA is TGTGCCAGCTCACGGTCAGGCCAGGCCGGGGAGCTGTTTTTT. It translates to CASSRSGQAGELFF. Drawing the rest from reference TRBV18 and TRBJ2-2, the complete variable domain is NAGVMQNPRHLVRRRGQEARLRCSPMKGHSHVYWYRQLPEEGLKFMVYLQKENIIDESGMPKERFSAEFPKEGPSILRIQQVVRGDSAAYFCASSRSGQAGELFFGEGSRLTVL.